A single sample is the source of the 25 T cell receptor beta chains below, sequenced in a study of regulatory T cells in long-lasting Graves disease. The sample's time point: newly diagnosed GD, antithyroid drugs for less than 3 months. PBMC RNA served as the TCR library source. Construction of TCR beta libraries relied on iRepertoire HTBI primers and on Arm-PCR targeting CDR3 regions. TCRdb recomputed calls from the multiplex PCR reads with MiXCR, one row per CDR3 protein. The table lists about 240,000 distinct CDR3 sequences, 20% to 25% of them singletons. Sample: peripheral blood mononuclear cells (PBMCs), taken at new diagnosis, from a patient treated with antithyroid drugs. The receptors were sampled from a female donor with Graves disease.

There are many counts of this clonotype. J is TRBJ2-2 and V is TRBV5-4, with 9 bases matching TRBD1. Germline CDR1 SGHNT, CDR2 YYREEE (reference sequence). V shed 4 bases, J shed 0 bases, and the junction held 4 bases outside the gene matches. CDR3 length equals 16 residues. CDR3 sequence reads: CASSPGQGTNTGELFF. The CDR3 DNA sequence: TGTGCCAGCAGCCCAGGACAGGGGACGAACACCGGGGAGCTGTTTTTT.

Details on this clonotype: This is likely an artifact of a read error, given a far larger clone one base away. The chain has TRBV12-5 and TRBJ2-4, with D possibly TRBD2 on 6 matching bases. The closer fit of TRBJ2-1 to the DNA end suggests the J call may be wrong. CDR1 and CDR2 from the germline V gene are LGHNT and FRNRAP. The CDR3 totals 17 residues. This CDR3 is CASGLDPTRLARTGQFF. CDR3 in DNA: TGTGCTAGTGGTTTGGACCCCACCCGCCTAGCGCGTACTGGGCAGTTCTTC.

This clonotype was observed at least ten times. The chain joins TRBV7-9 to TRBJ2-7, with TRBD1 matching 7 bases. Germline trimming cut 8 bases from V and 2 bases from J; bases unmatched to any gene: 0. From germline, CDR1 is SEHNR and CDR2 FQNEAQ (reference sequence). The CDR3 is made up of 11 amino acids. CDR3 sequence: CASGTAYEQYF. Here the CDR3 DNA reads TGTGCCAGCGGGACAGCCTACGAGCAGTACTTC. Full variable domain (rest looked up from reference TRBV7-9 and TRBJ2-7): DTGVSQNPRHKITKRGQNVTFRCDPISEHNRLYWYRQTLGQGPEFLTYFQNEAQLEKSRLLSDRFSAERPKGSFSTLEIQRTEQGDSAMYLCASGTAYEQYFGPGTRLTVT.

This rearrangement joins TRBV6-2 or TRBV6-3 to TRBJ1-5; D gene uncertain. V lost 2 bases to trimming and J lost 7 bases, with 9 bases between them. Germline loops: CDR1 MNHEY, CDR2 SVGEGT. The CDR3 sequence is 13 residues long. The DNA of the CDR3 is TGTGCCAGCAGTTACAATTCATACCAGCCCCAGCATTTT. Translated: CASSYNSYQPQHF.

The V gene is TRBV4-3, the J gene TRBJ1-5; D not certain. V dropped 0 bases and J dropped 8 bases, with 11 bases sitting between them. This CDR3 region has 14 residues. Germline-derived CDR1 and CDR2 are LGHNA and YSLEER. The chain's CDR3 is CASSQDLFGEPQHF. The CDR3 DNA reads TGCGCCAGCAGCCAAGACCTCTTCGGGGAGCCCCAGCATTTT.

Many counts were recorded for this clonotype. The rearrangement joins TRBV28 to TRBJ2-3; 7 bases are shared with TRBD1. J gave up 0 bases and V 4 bases, and 7 bases lay outside the gene matches. CDR1 MDHEN and CDR2 SYDVKM come from the germline V gene. CDR3 length: 16 residues. CDR3 protein: CASSSRGGSSTDTQYF. Here the CDR3 DNA reads TGTGCCAGCAGTTCTCGAGGGGGCTCAAGCACAGATACGCAGTATTTT.

This clonotype was seen many times. The rearrangement joins TRBV18 to TRBJ2-7; the D gene is possibly TRBD1 (6 bases). Germline CDR1 KGHSH, CDR2 LQKENI. The V and J ends lost 6 bases and 3 bases respectively, with 18 bases between them. This CDR3 is 15 amino acids long. DNA for the CDR3: TGTGCCAGCTCCCCCATGGCCTTAGGGGGCTACGAGCAGTACTTC. Translated, it gives CASSPMALGGYEQYF.

In its sample, this clonotype was seen many times. The rearrangement links TRBV5-1 to TRBJ2-1; 11 bases match TRBD2. Germline CDR1 SGHRS, CDR2 YFSETQ. The trim removed 3 bases at V and 4 bases at J, leaving 0 bases unmatched. The CDR3 is made up of 14 amino acids. The CDR3, as DNA: TGCGCCAGCAGCTCTAGCGGGGGGTACAATGAGCAGTTCTTC. Translation: CASSSSGGYNEQFF.

This clonotype was seen repeatedly, ten times or more. The V and J genes are TRBV7-3 and TRBJ1-6; D is perhaps TRBD1 (5 bases). The germline V and J ends were trimmed by 3 bases and 10 bases, with 13 bases remaining between them. The germline V gene encodes CDR1 SGHTA and CDR2 FQGTGA. The CDR3 extends over 14 amino acids. The CDR3 protein is CASSLGRVESPLHF. CDR3 in DNA: TGTGCCAGCAGCTTGGGCAGGGTGGAATCACCCCTCCACTTT.

In its sample, this clonotype was seen many times. The chain carries TRBV7-9 and TRBJ1-6, with a possible D match to TRBD1 (5 bases). The CDR3 contains 12 residues. V lost 4 bases and J 10 bases, leaving 8 bases between the germline ends. Germline CDR1 and CDR2: SEHNR and FQNEAQ (reference sequence). The CDR3 is CASSSGGSPLHF. CDR3 nucleotide sequence: TGTGCCAGCAGCTCCGGGGGGTCACCCCTCCACTTT. Full variable domain (remainder filled in from reference TRBV7-9 and TRBJ1-6): DTGVSQNPRHKITKRGQNVTFRCDPISEHNRLYWYRQTLGQGPEFLTYFQNEAQLEKSRLLSDRFSAERPKGSFSTLEIQRTEQGDSAMYLCASSSGGSPLHFGNGTRLTVT.

As to this clonotype: A much larger clone lies a single base off, so this may be a read error. The V gene is TRBV28, the J gene TRBJ2-1; D gene unclear. Per germline, CDR1 MDHEN and CDR2 SYDVKM. V shed 6 bases and J shed 6 bases, with 6 bases lying between them. The length of the CDR3 is 11 residues. The CDR3 here is CASRTFNEQFF. The CDR3 nucleotides are TGTGCCAGCAGGACCTTCAATGAGCAGTTCTTC.

This clonotype is medium-sized by share. At one end, the junction sequence differs from germline, possibly due to a read error. The chain carries TRBV5-1 and TRBJ1-1, with D perhaps TRBD1 (6 bases). CDR3 length: 14 amino acids. From germline, CDR1 is SGHRS and CDR2 YFSETQ. CDR3 sequence: CASSLSGAATEAFF. For the CDR3, the DNA is TGTGCCAGCAGCTTGTCAGGGGCAGCGACTGAAGCTTTCTTT.

This clonotype was detected many times. This rearrangement joins TRBV7-9 to TRBJ1-5; D might be TRBD1 (5 bases). Trimming took 3 bases from V and 3 from J, leaving 6 bases between them. The CDR3 length is 13 residues. Germline V gene lookup returns CDR1 SEHNR and CDR2 FQNEAQ (reference sequence). The CDR3 spells CASSLGTNQPQHF. The CDR3 DNA sequence: TGTGCCAGCAGCTTGGGGACCAATCAGCCCCAGCATTTT.

In its sample, this clonotype was seen many times. The V gene is TRBV18, the J gene TRBJ2-7; D perhaps matches TRBD2 (5 bases). This CDR3 has 14 amino acids. Trimming took off 4 bases at V and 3 bases at J, with 13 bases between the two ends. CDR1 is KGHSH and CDR2 is LQKENI in the germline V gene. Here the CDR3 reads CASSLGLGVYEQYF. CDR3 sequence (DNA): TGTGCCAGCTCACTCGGACTTGGGGTCTACGAGCAGTACTTC.

This clonotype was observed once. No conserved phenylalanine or tryptophan ends this CDR3, so it is likely a read error. This chain joins TRBV20-1 and TRBJ2-7, with TRBD2 matching over 15 bases. CDR1 is DFQATT, CDR2 SNEGSKA, per germline (reference sequence). The CDR3 is 16 residues long. J lost 3 bases, V lost 2 bases, and 5 bases had no gene match. CDR3 sequence: CSARRGLAGGFYEQYL. DNA of the CDR3: TGCAGTGCTAGACGCGGACTAGCGGGAGGGTTCTACGAGCAGTACCTC.

This clonotype was counted many times. The rearrangement uses TRBV7-2 and TRBJ2-2; D remains unclear. The germline V and J ends were trimmed by 8 bases and 9 bases, with 19 bases remaining between them. Germline V CDR1 and CDR2: SGHTA, FQGNSA. The CDR3 spans 14 residues. The DNA of the CDR3 is TGTGCCAGCGCAATCTCATTAGACCGTTGGGAGCTGTTTTTT. It encodes CASAISLDRWELFF.

This clonotype was counted ten times or more. This chain joins TRBV20-1 and TRBJ2-2, with D perhaps matching TRBD2 (6 bases). With 0 bases removed from V and 7 bases from J, the gap between germline ends came to 15 bases. Germline V gene data show CDR1 as DFQATT and CDR2 as SNEGSKA (reference sequence). There are 15 residues in the CDR3. The DNA for the CDR3 is TGCAGTGCTAGAGATCAGAGACTAGATTACGGGGAGCTGTTTTTT. Encoded protein: CSARDQRLDYGELFF.

This clonotype was observed at least ten times. This chain joins TRBV7-2 and TRBJ2-4; D might be TRBD1 or TRBD2, each matching 6 bases. Germline CDR1 is SGHTA and CDR2 is FQGNSA. V lost 1 base to trimming and J lost 3 bases, with 10 bases between them. The CDR3 runs to 15 residues. The CDR3 nucleotides are TGTGCCAGCAGCTTAGGAGGGGGAGGCAAAAACATTCAGTACTTC. Protein sequence: CASSLGGGGKNIQYF.

Comment on this clonotype: The CDR3 carries no conserved terminal phenylalanine or tryptophan, so it likely arises from a read error. The chain links TRBV14 to TRBJ1-1; D unresolved. The CDR3 consists of 13 residues. Germline V gene data show CDR1 as SGHDN and CDR2 as FVKESK. The V gene lost 5 bases and the J gene lost 1 base, with 8 bases spanning the gap. CDR3 sequence (DNA): TGTGCCAGCAGCTTACAGACGAACACTGAAGCTTTCTCT. Translated, it gives CASSLQTNTEAFS.

The chain links TRBV20-1 to TRBJ2-3, with D possibly being TRBD1 or TRBD2 (5 bases each). The CDR3 extends over 15 amino acids. Trimming stripped 3 bases from V and 2 bases from J, with 15 bases between. The germline CDR1 and CDR2 sequences are DFQATT and SNEGSKA (reference sequence). The CDR3: CSASGWGPDTDTQYF. The CDR3 DNA reads TGCAGTGCTAGCGGGTGGGGACCCGACACAGATACGCAGTATTTT.

This clonotype occurred many times. The rearrangement joins TRBV7-2 to TRBJ2-7; D gene uncertain. Trimming removed 1 base at V and 3 bases at J, with 7 bases between. CDR1 and CDR2 from the germline V gene are SGHTA and FQGNSA. The CDR3 is 13 amino acids. Here the CDR3 DNA reads TGTGCCAGCAGCTTAGAAGCAGGCTACGAGCAGTACTTC. It translates to CASSLEAGYEQYF.

This clonotype was seen repeatedly, ten times or more. The CDR3 here is CASSPGQGRLAKNIQYF. The CDR3 DNA reads as TGTGCCAGCAGCCCCGGACAGGGCCGATTAGCCAAAAACATTCAGTACTTC. This rearrangement joins TRBV9 to TRBJ2-4, with 8 bases that match TRBD1. There are 17 residues in the CDR3. Germline values: CDR1 SGDLS, CDR2 YYNGEE. After removal of 4 bases from V and 0 bases from J, the junction contained 9 bases not matched to a gene.

Of note for this clonotype: This likely traces to a read error, being one base from a far larger clone. The chain is built from TRBV7-3 and TRBJ2-3, with 8 bases identical to TRBD2. Unmatched junction bases numbered 4, after V lost 5 bases and J lost 0 bases. The CDR3 contains 15 residues. Germline V gene sequence: CDR1 SGHTA, CDR2 FQGTGA. The CDR3 bases are TGTGCCAGCAGCGATGGCGGGAGGAGCACAGATACGCAGTATTTT. Residues: CASSDGGRSTDTQYF.

The rearrangement uses TRBV5-1 and TRBJ2-1, with 10 bases fitting TRBD1. The CDR3 runs to 15 residues. The trim removed 4 bases at V and 6 bases at J, leaving 7 bases unmatched. Per the germline V gene, CDR1 is SGHRS and CDR2 is YFSETQ. The CDR3 sequence is CASSQGQGMANEQFF. The CDR3 nucleotides read TGCGCCAGCAGCCAGGGACAGGGGATGGCCAATGAGCAGTTCTTC.

This clonotype appeared many times. The chain combines TRBV2 with TRBJ1-4; 8 nucleotides line up with TRBD1. CDR1 is SNHLY and CDR2 is FYNNEI in the germline V gene. CDR3 length: 15 amino acids. V shed 6 bases, J shed 7 bases, and the junction held 10 bases outside the gene matches. The CDR3 spells CASRRTGGNVEKLFF. In DNA, the CDR3 is TGTGCCAGCAGAAGAACAGGGGGGAATGTTGAAAAACTGTTTTTT.